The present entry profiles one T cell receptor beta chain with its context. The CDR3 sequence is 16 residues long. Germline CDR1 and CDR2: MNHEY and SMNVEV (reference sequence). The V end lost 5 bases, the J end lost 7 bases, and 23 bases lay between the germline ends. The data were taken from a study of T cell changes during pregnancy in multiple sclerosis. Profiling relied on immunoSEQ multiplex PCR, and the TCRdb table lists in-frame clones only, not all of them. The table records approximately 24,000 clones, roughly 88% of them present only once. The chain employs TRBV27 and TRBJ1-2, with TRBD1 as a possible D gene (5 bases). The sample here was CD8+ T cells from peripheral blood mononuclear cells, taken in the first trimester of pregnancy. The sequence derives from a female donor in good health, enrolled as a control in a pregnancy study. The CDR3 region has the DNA TGTGCCAGCAGTAGTACATCCTACAGCAAAGGGGTTGGCTACACCTTC. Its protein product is CASSSTSYSKGVGYTF.